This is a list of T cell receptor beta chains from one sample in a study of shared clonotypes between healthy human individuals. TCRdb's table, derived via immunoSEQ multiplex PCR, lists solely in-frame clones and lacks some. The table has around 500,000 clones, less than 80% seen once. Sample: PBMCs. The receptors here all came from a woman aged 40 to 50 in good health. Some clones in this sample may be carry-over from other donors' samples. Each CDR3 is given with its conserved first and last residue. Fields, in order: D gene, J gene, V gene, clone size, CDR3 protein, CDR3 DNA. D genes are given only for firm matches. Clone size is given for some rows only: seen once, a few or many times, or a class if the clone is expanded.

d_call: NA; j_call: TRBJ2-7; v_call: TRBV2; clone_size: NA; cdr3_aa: CASSRDYTYEQYF; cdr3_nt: TGTGCCAGCAGTCGCGACTACACCTACGAGCAGTACTTC
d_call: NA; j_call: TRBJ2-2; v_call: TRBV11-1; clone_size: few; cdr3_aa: CASRPNPPTGELFF; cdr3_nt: TGTGCCAGCAGACCCAACCCCCCCACCGGGGAGCTGTTTTTT
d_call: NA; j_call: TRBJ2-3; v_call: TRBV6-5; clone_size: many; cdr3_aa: CASSYSETDTQYF; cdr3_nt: TGTGCCAGCAGTTACTCAGAGACAGATACGCAGTATTTT
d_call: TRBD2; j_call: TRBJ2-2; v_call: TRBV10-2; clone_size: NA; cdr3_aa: CASSRAGGANGELFF; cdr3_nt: TGCGCCAGCAGCCGAGCGGGAGGGGCTAACGGGGAGCTGTTTTTT
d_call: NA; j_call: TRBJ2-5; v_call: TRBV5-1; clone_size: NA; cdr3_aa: CASSLGGTKQETQYF; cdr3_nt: TGCGCCAGCAGCTTGGGCGGGACAAAACAAGAGACCCAGTACTTC
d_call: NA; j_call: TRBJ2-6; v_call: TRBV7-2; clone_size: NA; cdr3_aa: CASSQPASGANVLTF; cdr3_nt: TGTGCCAGCAGCCAACCAGCCTCTGGGGCCAACGTCCTGACTTTC
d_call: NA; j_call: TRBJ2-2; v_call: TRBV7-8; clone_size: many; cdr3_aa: CASSLDRADTGELFF; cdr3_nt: TGTGCCAGCAGCTTAGACAGGGCCGACACCGGGGAGCTGTTTTTT
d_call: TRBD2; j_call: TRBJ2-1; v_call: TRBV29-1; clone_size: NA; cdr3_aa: CSAGTSDHNEQFF; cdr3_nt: TGCAGCGCCGGGACTAGCGACCACAATGAGCAGTTCTTC
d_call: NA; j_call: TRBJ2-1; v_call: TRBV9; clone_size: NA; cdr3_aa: CASQKDNYNEQFF; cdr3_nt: TGTGCCAGCCAGAAAGACAACTACAATGAGCAGTTCTTC
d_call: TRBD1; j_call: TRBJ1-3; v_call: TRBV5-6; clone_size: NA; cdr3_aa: CASSARQGPGNTIYF; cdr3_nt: TGTGCCAGCAGCGCTCGACAGGGTCCTGGAAACACCATATATTTT
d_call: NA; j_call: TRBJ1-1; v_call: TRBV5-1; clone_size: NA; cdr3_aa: CASSFGAGGANTEAFF; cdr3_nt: TGCGCCTCAAGCTTTGGGGCGGGAGGGGCAAACACTGAAGCTTTCTTT
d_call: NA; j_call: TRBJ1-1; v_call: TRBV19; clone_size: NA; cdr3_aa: CASSSRGGVTEAFF; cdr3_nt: TGTGCCAGTAGTTCTCGGGGGGGAGTAACTGAAGCTTTCTTT
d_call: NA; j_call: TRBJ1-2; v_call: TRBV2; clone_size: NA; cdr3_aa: CASRTGSANYGYTF; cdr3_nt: TGTGCCAGCAGGACAGGTTCAGCTAACTATGGCTACACCTTC
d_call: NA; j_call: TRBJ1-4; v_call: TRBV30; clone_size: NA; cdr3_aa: CAWSIGRVEKLFF; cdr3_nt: TGTGCCTGGAGTATAGGAAGAGTTGAAAAACTGTTTTTT
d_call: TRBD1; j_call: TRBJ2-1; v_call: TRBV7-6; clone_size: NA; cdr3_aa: CASSTSQGDPAYNEQFF; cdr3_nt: TGTGCCAGCAGCACCTCCCAGGGGGACCCAGCCTACAATGAGCAGTTCTTC
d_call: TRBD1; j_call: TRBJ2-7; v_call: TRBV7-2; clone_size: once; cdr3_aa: CASSLGSGGSSYEQYF; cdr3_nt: TGTGCCAGCAGCTTAGGTTCAGGGGGAAGCTCCTACGAGCAGTACTTC
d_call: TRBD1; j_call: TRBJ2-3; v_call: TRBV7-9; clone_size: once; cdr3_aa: CAWSRGPSYVTDTQYF; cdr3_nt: TGTGCTTGGTCGAGGGGGCCCTCTTACGTCACAGATACGCAGTATTTT
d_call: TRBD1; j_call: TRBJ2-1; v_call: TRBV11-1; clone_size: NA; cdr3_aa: CASSGTGVYNEQFF; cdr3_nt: TGTGCCAGCAGTGGGACAGGGGTCTACAATGAGCAGTTCTTC
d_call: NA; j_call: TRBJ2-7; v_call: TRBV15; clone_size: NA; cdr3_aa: CATSRDQGSYEQYF; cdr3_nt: TGTGCCACCAGCAGAGATCAGGGGTCCTACGAGCAGTACTTC
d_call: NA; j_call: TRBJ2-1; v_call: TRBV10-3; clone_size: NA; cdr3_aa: CAISESTRGYNEQFF; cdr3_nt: TGTGCCATCAGTGAGTCTACTAGAGGCTACAATGAGCAGTTCTTC
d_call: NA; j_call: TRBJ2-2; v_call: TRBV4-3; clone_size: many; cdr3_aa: CASSRPTGGELFF; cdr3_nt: TGCGCCAGCAGCCGGCCTACTGGCGGGGAGCTGTTTTTT
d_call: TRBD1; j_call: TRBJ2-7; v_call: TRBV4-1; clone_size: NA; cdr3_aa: CASSKPGQGVYEQYF; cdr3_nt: TGCGCCAGCAGCAAACCCGGACAGGGCGTCTACGAGCAGTACTTC
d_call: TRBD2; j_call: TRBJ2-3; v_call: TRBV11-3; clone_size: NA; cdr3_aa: CASSLGTSGRTDTQYF; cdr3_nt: TGTGCCAGCAGCTTAGGTACTAGCGGGAGGACAGATACGCAGTATTTT
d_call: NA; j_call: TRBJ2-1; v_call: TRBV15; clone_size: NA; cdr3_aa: CATSRKYGSGPEQFF; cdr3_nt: TGTGCCACCAGCAGGAAGTATGGGAGTGGTCCTGAGCAGTTCTTC
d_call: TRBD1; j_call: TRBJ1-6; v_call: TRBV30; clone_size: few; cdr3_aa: CAWSTGTVNSPLHF; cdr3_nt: TGTGCCTGGAGTACCGGGACAGTTAATTCACCCCTCCACTTT
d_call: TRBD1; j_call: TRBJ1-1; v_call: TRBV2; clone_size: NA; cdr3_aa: CASSPGQGGTEAFF; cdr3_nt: TGTGCCAGCAGTCCTGGGCAGGGGGGCACTGAAGCTTTCTTT
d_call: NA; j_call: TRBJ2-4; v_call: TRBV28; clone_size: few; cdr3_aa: CASGGENKNIQYF; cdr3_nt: TGTGCCAGCGGGGGTGAGAACAAAAACATTCAGTACTTC
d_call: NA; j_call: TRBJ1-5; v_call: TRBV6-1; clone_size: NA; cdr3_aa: CASSEVGKPQHF; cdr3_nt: TGTGCCAGCAGTGAGGTGGGGAAGCCCCAGCATTTT
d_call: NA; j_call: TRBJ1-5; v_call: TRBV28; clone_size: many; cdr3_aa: CAGQDSNQPQHF; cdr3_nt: TGTGCCGGCCAGGACAGCAATCAGCCCCAGCATTTT